This TCR beta chain emerged from a study of shared clonotypes between healthy human individuals. Broader study findings: Sequencing depth was a factor that was expected to affect clonotype sharing among donors.

The CDR3 totals 15 residues. In germline, CDR1 is MNHEY, CDR2 SVGAGI. Germline trimming cut 2 bases from V and 3 bases from J; bases unmatched to any gene: 4. On this clone itself: The target antigen is unknown.

Over several immunoSEQ plates, each subset's genomic DNA was distributed in even portions. Sequenced by immunoSEQ multiplex PCR; TCRdb stores in-frame clones only, minus some. The data show some 380,000 clones, 90% to 97% seen once. The sequence derives from a man in his thirties or forties in good health. The chain uses TRBV6-5 and TRBJ2-3; TRBD2 aligns across 8 bases. What was sequenced was memory CD8+ T cells sorted from blood. The subset is: CD45RO+ cells pooled with CCR7-negative TemRA cells. CDR3 nucleotides: TGTGCCAGCAGTTACAGCGGGAGTATGACAGATACGCAGTATTTT. Encoded protein: CASSYSGSMTDTQYF.